This T cell receptor (beta chain) was retrieved from a study of cytomegalovirus exposure and HLA in healthy donors. Among the donors, all were healthy bone marrow donors. The PCR employed 60 Vbeta primers together with 13 Jbeta primers. The table came from immunoSEQ multiplex PCR; TCRdb's copy has only in-frame clones and leaves some out. The sample yields around 160,000 clones, 77% seen once. The CDR3 is 15 amino acids. CDR1 is LGHNA, CDR2 YSLEER, per germline. Between the trimmed V and J ends, which lost 1 base and 6 bases, there was a span of 13 bases. The sample comprised PBMCs. This clonotype originated in a man between 45 and 60 years old in good health and CMV-seropositive. The rearrangement joins TRBV4-3 to TRBJ2-1; maybe TRBD1 (5 bases). The CDR3 here is CASSQAPSQGNEQFF. The CDR3 nucleotides read TGCGCCAGCAGCCAAGCGCCATCCCAGGGCAATGAGCAGTTCTTC.